The 5 T cell receptor beta chains reported below all come from one sample, sequenced in a study of shared clonotypes between healthy human individuals. TCRdb's table, derived via immunoSEQ multiplex PCR, lists solely in-frame clones and lacks some. The table shows a few hundred thousand clones, with almost 97% occurring only once. The specimen sequenced was naive CD4+ T cells sorted from blood. The subset denotes: CD45RA+ positively selected. The receptors derive from a woman aged 25 to 45 in good health.

This chain joins TRBV7-9 and TRBJ2-1; the match to TRBD2 covers 9 bases. Looked up from germline, CDR1 is SEHNR and CDR2 is FQNEAQ (reference sequence). V dropped 8 bases and J dropped 10; count of bases not matched to a gene: 6. The CDR3 spans 12 residues. The CDR3 sequence: CASRGLAGEQFF. DNA of the CDR3: TGTGCCAGCCGGGGACTAGCCGGCGAGCAGTTCTTC.

The chain employs TRBV30 and TRBJ1-4; no clear D. The CDR3 consists of 13 residues. The V and J ends lost 5 bases and 5 bases respectively, with 12 bases between them. Germline CDR1 reads GTSNPN; CDR2 reads SVGIG (reference sequence). CDR3: CAWGERRNEKLFF. The CDR3 nucleotides are TGTGCCTGGGGAGAGAGGAGGAATGAAAAACTGTTTTTT.

J is TRBJ2-1 and V is TRBV29-1; perhaps TRBD2 as D (6 bases). There are 12 residues in the CDR3. Germline loops: CDR1 SQVTM, CDR2 ANQGSEA. V lost 3 bases and J lost 4, with 7 bases in between. The CDR3 is CSVERGYNEQFF. In DNA form, the CDR3 reads TGCAGCGTTGAGCGGGGATACAATGAGCAGTTCTTC.

V usage is TRBV29-1 and J usage is TRBJ2-7; no firm D call. The germline V gene encodes CDR1 SQVTM and CDR2 ANQGSEA. The V gene lost 6 bases and the J gene lost 7 bases, with 19 bases spanning the gap. CDR3 length: 13 residues. The CDR3 DNA reads TGCAGCGTACCCGTAGCCGGGTTGAGGGAGCAGTACTTC. It codes for CSVPVAGLREQYF.

This chain joins TRBV7-9 and TRBJ2-3; TRBD2 matches 9 bases. The CDR3 contains 15 residues. CDR1 SEHNR and CDR2 FQNEAQ come from the germline V gene (reference sequence). The V and J ends lost 5 bases and 1 base, in that order; junction bases with no gene match: 4. Here the CDR3 reads CASSGRLAGTDTQYF. Here the CDR3 DNA reads TGTGCCAGCAGCGGCAGACTAGCGGGCACAGATACGCAGTATTTT.